This T cell receptor beta chain came from a study of T cell clonotyping in hematopoietic cell transplantation (dated by TCRdb to the early 2020s). Regarding the research as a whole: A total of 110 to 150 blood samples were collected in the study from 35 consecutive transplant recipients and their related donors. Recruitment of patients was conducted between late 2015 and early 2017, and follow-up was continued until September 2020 or death.

Points the paper makes about the study in general: After transplant, TCR diversity in recipients dropped, and pathologically expanded clonotypes increased progressively from day 30 to day 180. Just a small fraction of recipient repertoires overlapped with donor repertoires, and more than 95% appeared de novo at the given depth. Broader TCR repertoire diversity after transplant was predicted by Inverse Simpson Index values from donors and from recipients before transplant. The sample size was limited, and CD4 and CD8 repertoire contributions could not be separated because cells were not sorted.

The intended sense of this specimen's time point label: 100 days after allo-HCT. Blood from recipients was drawn roughly 28 days before transplant, then again at days 30, 100 and 180 after transplant. Nuclei Lysis Solution was used to extract genomic DNA from fresh or cryopreserved unfractionated peripheral blood mononuclear cells. Of note for this clone: The antigen it recognizes is unknown. Base qualities are not provided; no much larger clone lies one nucleotide away.

The immunoSEQ assay, a bias-controlled multiplex PCR using V- and J-specific primers, was used to amplify TCR beta CDR3 regions from genomic DNA. A second PCR step added a proprietary barcode and Illumina adapter sequences to the CDR3 amplicons. An Illumina MiSeq instrument was used for sequencing of the CDR3 libraries. As for how the authors treated the data: Export and quality control were performed with immunoSEQ Analyzer 3.0, and downstream analyses were performed with R Bioconductor and Immunarch. Only productive rearrangements in the normalized downsampled data set were used to calculate repertoire metrics. In the normalized cohort, a clonotype counted as pathologically expanded if the clonotype was larger than 5 templates. Repertoire diversity was measured with the Inverse Simpson Index. To capture all clonotypes, CMV-specificity analyses were performed on the non-normalized data set. This immuneACCESS table, as held by TCRdb, lists in-frame sequences with V and J called but not all clones. Of the missing ones, under half trace to an unresolved V gene in checked studies; the others have no known cause. Clone size and the V and J calls come from that table; the DNA yielded D and trimming. The sample table holds roughly 5,300 clones, of which around three quarters were seen once. Together, the top ten hold less than 25% of the sample.

The germline V gene (reference sequence) sets CDR1 to WNHNN and CDR2 to SYGVQD. V is pruned by 3 bases and J by 4 bases, leaving 3 bases of the junction without a gene match. The cysteine opens and the phenylalanine closes a CDR3 of 14 amino acids. This entry keeps only the CDR3 DNA: 42 bases, framed from base 1. The sample here was peripheral blood mononuclear cells, taken 100 days after allogeneic stem cell transplant. Here the chain combines TRBV10-1 and TRBJ2-7; 10 central bases correspond to TRBD2. The receptor was derived from a male patient over 55 who had an allogeneic stem cell transplant, so T cells may come from the graft donor. Some clones in this sample may be carry-over from other donors' samples. In nucleotides, the sequence is TGCGCCAGCAGTGACTCTAGCGGGAGTTACGAGCAGTACTTC. The encoded protein is CASSDSSGSYEQYF.